This is a list of T cell receptor beta chains from one sample in a study of shared clonotypes between healthy human individuals. The protocol was immunoSEQ multiplex PCR, while the TCRdb copy is restricted to in-frame clones and leaves out a portion. The sample holds about a million clones, around 76% seen once. The sample comprised memory CD4+ T cells sorted from blood. Receptors originate from a man between 18 and 29 years old in good health. The CDR3 runs from the conserved cysteine through the conserved F or W. A D gene is named only where the DNA matches it firmly.

d_gene	v_gene	j_gene	CDR3nt	CDR3aa
TRBD2	TRBV27	TRBJ2-2	TGTGCCAGCAGTTCTCCCAGCGGGGGAAGGACCGGGGAGCTGTTTTTT	CASSSPSGGRTGELFF
TRBD1	TRBV5-6	TRBJ1-4	TGTGCCAGCAGCCCAGGGGGAAGATACGAAAAACTGTTTTTT	CASSPGGRYEKLFF
NA	TRBV11-3	TRBJ2-1	TGTGCCAGCAGCTTAGATCGCGGCAGGGATCAGCAGTTCTTC	CASSLDRGRDQQFF
TRBD1	TRBV10-3	TRBJ2-2	TGTGCCATCAACGAGGACAGGGGAACCGGGGAGCTGTTTTTT	CAINEDRGTGELFF
NA	TRBV12-5	TRBJ1-2	TGTGCTAGTGGTTTGGAAAGGGGTCGGGGCTACACCTTC	CASGLERGRGYTF
NA	TRBV19	TRBJ1-5	TGTGCCAGTAGTATGGCCGATCAGCCCCAGCATTTT	CASSMADQPQHF
NA	TRBV2	TRBJ2-7	TGTGCCAGCAGGGGGCCTGGGGCGGCCTACGAGCAGTACTTC	CASRGPGAAYEQYF
TRBD2	TRBV28	TRBJ2-3	TGTGCCAGCAGTTCCCCGGGTAGCGGGTTCACAGATACGCAGTATTTT	CASSSPGSGFTDTQYF
TRBD1	TRBV5-6	TRBJ1-2	TGTGCCAGCAGCTTCCCGACAGGGGATGGCTACACCTTC	CASSFPTGDGYTF
NA	TRBV28	TRBJ1-6	TGTGCCAGCAGCTCCCCCAGCAGGGCCGATAATTCACCCCTCCACTTT	CASSSPSRADNSPLHF